Described below is a single T cell receptor beta chain sequence and its context. What it binds is not known. The data were obtained in a study of cytomegalovirus exposure and HLA in healthy donors. In the study overall: A later analysis reported the 100 to 150 validation repertoires used the same platform as the approximately 670 first-cohort repertoires. Study results and limitations: The finding came from a later analysis; first-cohort TCR clusters tended to co-occur in the 110 or so validation repertoires. Specificity for CMV antigens was confirmed in vitro for a few of the CMV-associated chains.

This table comes from immunoSEQ multiplex PCR, and its TCRdb copy is limited to in-frame clones, with some not included. The sample has 100,000 to 150,000 clones, around 94% seen once. Donors were drawn from the 120-subject validation cohort, separate from the roughly 700-subject first cohort. This CDR3 contains 15 residues. Germline CDR1 and CDR2: GTSNPN and SVGIG (reference sequence). Trimming left V 8 bases short and J 1 base short, with 21 bases between. This TCR came from a woman in her late teens or twenties in good health and CMV-seronegative. The chain uses TRBV30 and TRBJ2-7; D perhaps matches TRBD1 (5 bases). Sequenced input: PBMCs. CDR3 sequence: CASSRQGEASYEQYF. CDR3 sequence (DNA): TGTGCCAGCTCACGACAAGGGGAAGCGTCCTACGAGCAGTACTTC.